One and the same sample provided the 16 T cell receptor beta chains below, sequenced in a study of chemoradiotherapy in HPV16-positive cancers. Assay: immunoSEQ multiplex PCR; the TCRdb copy retains only in-frame clones and omits some. The table records 8,000 to 10,000 clones, 85% of them present only once. Sequencing was performed on tumor tissue, taken from a patient who underwent chemoradiotherapy. The origin of the receptors is a human donor with HPV-associated anogenital cancer.

This chain joins TRBV10-1 and TRBJ2-7; 12 nucleotides align to TRBD2. The CDR3 is made up of 16 amino acids. Germline lookup yields CDR1 WNHNN and CDR2 SYGVQD (reference sequence). V trimming: 4 bases; J trimming: 7 bases; junction bases outside the gene matches: 11. The CDR3 here is CASSGASGRAIGEQYF. In DNA, the CDR3 is TGCGCCAGCAGTGGGGCTAGCGGGAGGGCCATCGGGGAGCAGTACTTC.

There are a few counts of this clone. The CDR3, as DNA: TGTGCCAGCAGTTTAAGCCTCTTCCGTGAGCAGTACTTC. Encoded protein: CASSLSLFREQYF. The gene calls are TRBV27 and TRBJ2-7; D unclear. From germline, CDR1 is MNHEY and CDR2 SMNVEV (reference sequence). The CDR3 consists of 13 residues. Trimming stripped 2 bases from V and 7 bases from J, with 12 bases between.

The V call is TRBV21-1, the J call TRBJ2-1; the table names TRBD2, a call not compared with the DNA. TRBV21-1 is tagged as a pseudogene. This CDR3 has 16 residues. The chain's CDR3 is CASSKTSGRGYNEQFF. Here the CDR3 DNA reads TGTGCCAGCAGTAAAACTAGCGGGAGAGGCTACAATGAGCAGTTCTTC.

By its share, this clone is medium-sized. The V call is TRBV2, the J call TRBJ2-7, with TRBD1 identical over 7 bases. There are 14 residues in the CDR3. V trimming: 7 bases; J trimming: 0 bases; junction bases outside the gene matches: 6. The germline V gene encodes CDR1 SNHLY and CDR2 FYNNEI. Here the CDR3 reads CASIPDRSSYEQYF. CDR3 sequence (DNA): TGTGCCAGCATCCCGGACAGGAGCTCCTACGAGCAGTACTTC.

Only a few counts were recorded for this clone. Mismatch with germline at one junction end may stem from a read error. The chain links TRBV2 to TRBJ2-7, with 7 positions matching TRBD1. The germline V gene encodes CDR1 SNHLY and CDR2 FYNNEI. CDR3 size: 10 residues. The CDR3 region has the DNA TGTGCCAGCAGGGGCAGGGGGACCCTCTTC. Translating gives CASRGRGTLF.

V is TRBV11-2 and J is TRBJ1-1; D remains unclear. Trimming left V 1 base short and J 2 bases short, with 14 bases between. Germline V gene lookup returns CDR1 SGHAT and CDR2 FQNNGV. This CDR3 spans 16 amino acids. The CDR3 region has the DNA TGTGCCAGCAGCTTAGGTGAGGCAGGTGGTAACACTGAAGCTTTCTTT. Encoded protein: CASSLGEAGGNTEAFF.

The chain links TRBV7-9 to TRBJ1-4; 7 bases align to TRBD1. The CDR3 contains 16 residues. Germline CDR1 and CDR2: SEHNR and FQNEAQ (reference sequence). Losses at the gene ends were 2 bases for V and 7 bases for J; bases not matched to a gene: 10. CDR3 residues: CASSLWDSIGSEKLFF. CDR3 bases: TGTGCCAGCAGCTTATGGGACAGCATAGGGTCTGAAAAACTGTTTTTT.

The rearrangement links TRBV30 to TRBJ2-1; TRBD2 matches 8 bases. This CDR3 contains 14 residues. J gave up 6 bases and V 4 bases, and 8 bases lay outside the gene matches. The germline CDR1 and CDR2 sequences are GTSNPN and SVGIG (reference sequence). The CDR3: CAWNSGNGGNEQFF. CDR3 coding DNA: TGTGCCTGGAATAGCGGGAACGGGGGCAATGAGCAGTTCTTC.

The rearrangement uses TRBV7-2 and TRBJ2-7; no definite D call. Germline CDR1 and CDR2: SGHTA and FQGNSA. Trimming took off 5 bases at V and 0 bases at J, with 2 bases between the two ends. The CDR3 sequence is 11 residues long. CDR3 amino acids: CASSPSYEQYF. CDR3 sequence (DNA): TGTGCCAGCAGCCCCTCCTACGAGCAGTACTTC.

This sequence joins TRBV19 and TRBJ2-2; TRBD1 might be the D (5 bases). V was clipped by 7 bases and J by 6 bases, with 15 bases between them. From germline, CDR1 is LNHDA and CDR2 SQIVND (reference sequence). The CDR3 runs 14 residues. The CDR3 protein is CASNPGPVPGELFF. For the CDR3, the DNA is TGTGCCAGTAACCCAGGGCCCGTTCCCGGGGAGCTGTTTTTT.

The chain recombines TRBV2 with TRBJ1-2; the D gene is possibly TRBD1 (6 bases). CDR1 and CDR2 from the germline V gene are SNHLY and FYNNEI. The CDR3 runs to 14 residues. Trimming removed 7 bases at V and 4 bases at J, with 16 bases between. CDR3 loop: CASMISRQVYGYTF. CDR3 nucleotides: TGTGCCAGCATGATTAGTCGACAGGTCTATGGCTACACCTTC.

This rearrangement joins TRBV27 to TRBJ1-5, with D unclear. Trimming stripped 5 bases from V and 7 bases from J, with 12 bases between. The CDR3 extends over 13 amino acids. Germline V gene sequence: CDR1 MNHEY, CDR2 SMNVEV (reference sequence). This CDR3 is CASSLKFGQPQHF. CDR3 in DNA: TGTGCCAGCAGTCTGAAGTTTGGCCAGCCCCAGCATTTT.

The CDR3 reads CASSTGPLAAGGWEQYF. CDR3 coding DNA: TGTGCCAGCAGCACGGGACCGCTAGCGGCGGGAGGGTGGGAGCAGTACTTC. The chain employs TRBV7-3 and TRBJ2-7, with 9 bases identical to TRBD2. The germline V gene has CDR1 SGHTA and CDR2 FQGTGA. This CDR3 spans 17 amino acids. The V gene end was trimmed by 5 bases and the J gene end by 7 bases; junction bases not matched to a gene: 18.

CDR3 in DNA: TGCGCCAGCAGCCAAGATTCGGGATTCCTGAGCTCCTACGAGCAGTACTTC. This codes for CASSQDSGFLSSYEQYF. The chain couples TRBV4-1 to TRBJ2-5; perhaps TRBD2 as D (5 bases). The DNA end favors TRBJ2-7, so the J call may be wrong. Germline CDR1 MGHRA, CDR2 YSYEKL. The CDR3 contains 17 residues.

The CDR3 here is CASSEAPSRAGETQYF. DNA for the CDR3: TGTGCCAGCAGTGAAGCGCCAAGTCGGGCCGGGGAGACCCAGTACTTC. The genes are TRBV2 and TRBJ2-5; D is ambiguous. Trimming removed 0 bases at V and 5 bases at J, with 16 bases between. The germline V gene encodes CDR1 SNHLY and CDR2 FYNNEI. The CDR3 loop spans 16 amino acids. Drawing the rest from reference TRBV2 and TRBJ2-5, the complete variable domain is EPEVTQTPSHQVTQMGQEVILRCVPISNHLYFYWYRQILGQKVEFLVSFYNNEISEKSEIFDDQFSVERPDGSNFTLKIRSTKLEDSAMYFCASSEAPSRAGETQYFGPGTRLLVL.

The J gene is TRBJ2-3, the V gene TRBV9; D is unclear. This CDR3 is 13 amino acids long. Per germline, CDR1 SGDLS and CDR2 YYNGEE. V lost 0 bases and J lost 3, with 5 bases in between. This CDR3 reads CASSVAPTDTQYF. CDR3 DNA: TGTGCCAGCAGCGTAGCCCCTACAGATACGCAGTATTTT. The full variable domain, in which reference TRBV9 and TRBJ2-3 provide the parts outside the CDR3, is DSGVTQTPKHLITATGQRVTLRCSPRSGDLSVYWYQQSLDQGLQFLIQYYNGEERAKGNILERFSAQQFPDLHSELNLSSLELGDSALYFCASSVAPTDTQYFGPGTRLTVL.